The clone carrying this T cell receptor beta chain was seen a handful of times. V was clipped by 5 bases and J by 0 bases, with 16 bases between them. The CDR3 sequence is 16 residues long. CDR1 MNHNY and CDR2 SVGAGI come from the germline V gene (reference sequence). The sample belongs to a study of blood T cell repertoires in COVID-19. Assay used: immunoSEQ multiplex PCR; TCRdb lists only in-frame clones, some missing. Of over 25,000 clones detected, 65% to 90% appear once; the ten largest clones hold around 17%. The source is a woman aged 60-75 years with active COVID-19. The chain uses TRBV6-6 and TRBJ1-1; unclear D gene. Sequences were obtained from peripheral blood. The CDR3 DNA follows: TGTGCCAGCAGTCCGCGCCGGGGAATTATGAACACTGAAGCTTTCTTT. This codes for CASSPRRGIMNTEAFF.